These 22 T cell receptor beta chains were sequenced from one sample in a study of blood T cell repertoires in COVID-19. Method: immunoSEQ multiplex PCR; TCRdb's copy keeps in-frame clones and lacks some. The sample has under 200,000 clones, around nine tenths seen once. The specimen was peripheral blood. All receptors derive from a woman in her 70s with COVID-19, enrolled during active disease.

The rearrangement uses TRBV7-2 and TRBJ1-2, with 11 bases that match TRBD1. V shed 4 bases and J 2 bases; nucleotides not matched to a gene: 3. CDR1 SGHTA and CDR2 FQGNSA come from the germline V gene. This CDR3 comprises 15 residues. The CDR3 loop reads CASSSRTGGNYGYTF. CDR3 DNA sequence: TGTGCCAGCAGCTCCAGGACAGGGGGCAACTATGGCTACACCTTC.

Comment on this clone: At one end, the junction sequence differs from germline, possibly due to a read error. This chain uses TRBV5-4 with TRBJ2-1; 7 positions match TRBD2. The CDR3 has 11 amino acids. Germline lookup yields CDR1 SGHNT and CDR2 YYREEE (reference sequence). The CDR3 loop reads CAVGRPGLKLF. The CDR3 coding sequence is TGTGCCGTGGGGAGGCCGGGACTAAAACTCTTC.

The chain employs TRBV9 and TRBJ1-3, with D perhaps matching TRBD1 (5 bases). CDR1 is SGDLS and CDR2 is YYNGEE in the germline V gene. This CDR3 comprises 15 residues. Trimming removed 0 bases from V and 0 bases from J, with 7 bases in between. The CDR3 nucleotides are TGTGCCAGCAGCGTAGGACAGAGCTCTGGAAACACCATATATTTT. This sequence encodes CASSVGQSSGNTIYF.

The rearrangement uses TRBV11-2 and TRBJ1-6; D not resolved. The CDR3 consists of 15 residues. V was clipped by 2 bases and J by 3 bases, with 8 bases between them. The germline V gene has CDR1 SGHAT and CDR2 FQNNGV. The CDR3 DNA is TGTGCCAGCAGCTTAAAGGGAGTCTATAATTCACCCCTCCACTTT. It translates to CASSLKGVYNSPLHF.

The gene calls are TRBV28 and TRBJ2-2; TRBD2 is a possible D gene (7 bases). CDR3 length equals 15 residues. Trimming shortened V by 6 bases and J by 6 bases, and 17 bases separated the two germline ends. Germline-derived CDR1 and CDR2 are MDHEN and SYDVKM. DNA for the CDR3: TGTGCCAGCAGCAACGCGGGGGCCCCTTCCGGGGAGCTGTTTTTT. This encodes CASSNAGAPSGELFF.

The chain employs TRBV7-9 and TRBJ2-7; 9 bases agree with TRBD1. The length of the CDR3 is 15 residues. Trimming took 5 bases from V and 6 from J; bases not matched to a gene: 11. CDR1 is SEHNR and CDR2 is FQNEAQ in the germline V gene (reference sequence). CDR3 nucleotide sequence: TGTGCCAGCAGCGAGCTCCGGGACAGGGATCCCGAGCAGTACTTC. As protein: CASSELRDRDPEQYF.

CDR3 coding DNA: TGCGCCAGCAGCTTGGACAGGCGAAAGGGAATAGGAAACACCATATATTTT. Protein: CASSLDRRKGIGNTIYF. The chain employs TRBV5-1 and TRBJ1-3, with a possible D match to TRBD1 (5 bases). CDR1 and CDR2 (germline): SGHRS, YFSETQ. The germline V and J ends were trimmed by 0 bases and 4 bases, with 17 bases remaining between them. The CDR3 spans 17 residues.

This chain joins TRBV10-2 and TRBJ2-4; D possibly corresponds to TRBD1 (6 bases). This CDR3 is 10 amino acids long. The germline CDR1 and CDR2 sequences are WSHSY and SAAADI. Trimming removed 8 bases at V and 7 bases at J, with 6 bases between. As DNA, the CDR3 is TGCGCCAGCGGACAGAACATTCAGTACTTC. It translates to CASGQNIQYF.

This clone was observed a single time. The CDR3 protein is CASSLDRDEKLFF. The CDR3 coding sequence is TGTGCCAGCAGCTTGGACAGGGATGAAAAACTGTTTTTT. This chain joins TRBV7-3 and TRBJ1-4; 8 bases align to TRBD1. Unmatched junction bases numbered 0, after V lost 3 bases and J lost 6 bases. This CDR3 is built from 13 residues. Looked up from germline, CDR1 is SGHTA and CDR2 is FQGTGA. Full variable domain (missing parts from reference TRBV7-3 and TRBJ1-4): GAGVSQTPSNKVTEKGKYVELRCDPISGHTALYWYRQSLGQGPEFLIYFQGTGAADDSGLPNDRFFAVRPEGSVSTLKIQRTERGDSAVYLCASSLDRDEKLFFGSGTQLSVL.

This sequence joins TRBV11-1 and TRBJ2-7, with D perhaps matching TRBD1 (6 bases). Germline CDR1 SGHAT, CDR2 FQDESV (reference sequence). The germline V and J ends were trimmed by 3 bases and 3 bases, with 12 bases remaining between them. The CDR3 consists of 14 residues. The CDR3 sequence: CASSFSTGHYEQYF. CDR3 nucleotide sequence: TGTGCCAGCAGCTTTTCAACAGGGCACTACGAGCAGTACTTC.

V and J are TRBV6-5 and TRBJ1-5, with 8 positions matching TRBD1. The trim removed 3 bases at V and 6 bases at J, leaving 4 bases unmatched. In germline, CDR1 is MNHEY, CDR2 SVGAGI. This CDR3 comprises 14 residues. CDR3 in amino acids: CASSYDRGFQPQHF. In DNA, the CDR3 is TGTGCCAGCAGTTATGACAGGGGTTTTCAGCCCCAGCATTTT.

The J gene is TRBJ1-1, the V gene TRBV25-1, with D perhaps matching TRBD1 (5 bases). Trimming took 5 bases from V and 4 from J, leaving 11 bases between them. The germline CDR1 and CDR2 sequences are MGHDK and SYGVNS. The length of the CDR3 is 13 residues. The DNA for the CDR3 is TGTGCCAGCAGTTCCCTGGGGGGCACTGAAGCTTTCTTT. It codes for CASSSLGGTEAFF.

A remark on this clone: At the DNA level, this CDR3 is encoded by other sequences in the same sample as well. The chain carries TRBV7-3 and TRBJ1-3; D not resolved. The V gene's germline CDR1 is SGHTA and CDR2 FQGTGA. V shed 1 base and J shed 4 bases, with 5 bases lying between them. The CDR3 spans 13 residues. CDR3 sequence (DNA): TGTGCCAGCAGCTTAAGCCGGGGAAACACCATATATTTT. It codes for CASSLSRGNTIYF.

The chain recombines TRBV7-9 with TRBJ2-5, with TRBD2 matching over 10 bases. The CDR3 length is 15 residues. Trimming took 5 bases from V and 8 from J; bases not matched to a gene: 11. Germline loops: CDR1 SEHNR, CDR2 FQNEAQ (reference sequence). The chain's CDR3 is CASSQGSGGALTQYF. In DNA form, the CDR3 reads TGTGCCAGCAGCCAAGGGAGCGGGGGGGCGCTAACCCAGTACTTC. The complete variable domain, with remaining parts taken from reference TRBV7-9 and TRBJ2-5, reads DTGVSQNPRHKITKRGQNVTFRCDPISEHNRLYWYRQTLGQGPEFLTYFQNEAQLEKSRLLSDRFSAERPKGSFSTLEIQRTEQGDSAMYLCASSQGSGGALTQYFGPGTRLLVL.

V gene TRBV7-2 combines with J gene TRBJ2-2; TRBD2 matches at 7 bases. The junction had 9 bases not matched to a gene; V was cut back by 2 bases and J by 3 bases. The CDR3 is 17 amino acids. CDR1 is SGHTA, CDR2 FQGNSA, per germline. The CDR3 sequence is CASSLSSGTTYTGELFF. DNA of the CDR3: TGTGCCAGCAGCTTAAGCTCCGGGACTACCTACACCGGGGAGCTGTTTTTT.

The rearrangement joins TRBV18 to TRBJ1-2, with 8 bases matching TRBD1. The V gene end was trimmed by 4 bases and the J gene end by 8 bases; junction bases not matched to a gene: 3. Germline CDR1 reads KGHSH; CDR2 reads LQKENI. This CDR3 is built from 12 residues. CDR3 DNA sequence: TGTGCCAGCTCACTCGGACAGGGAGGCTACACCTTC. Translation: CASSLGQGGYTF.

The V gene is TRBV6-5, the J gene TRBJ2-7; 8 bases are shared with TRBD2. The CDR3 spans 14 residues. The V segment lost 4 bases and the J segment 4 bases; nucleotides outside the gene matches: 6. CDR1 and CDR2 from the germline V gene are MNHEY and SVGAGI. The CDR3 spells CASSSGGGPYEQYF. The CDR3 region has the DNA TGTGCCAGCAGTTCCGGGGGGGGGCCTTACGAGCAGTACTTC.

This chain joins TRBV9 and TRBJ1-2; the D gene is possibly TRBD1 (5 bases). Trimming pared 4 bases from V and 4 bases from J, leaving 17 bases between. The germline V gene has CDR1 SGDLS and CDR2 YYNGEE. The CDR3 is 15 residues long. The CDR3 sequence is CASSPMAKGPYGYTF. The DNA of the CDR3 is TGTGCCAGCAGCCCAATGGCGAAGGGGCCCTATGGCTACACCTTC.

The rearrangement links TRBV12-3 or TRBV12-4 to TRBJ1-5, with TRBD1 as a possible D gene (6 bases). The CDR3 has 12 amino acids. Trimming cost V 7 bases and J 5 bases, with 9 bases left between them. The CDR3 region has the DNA TGTGCCAGCACACAGGGCGATCAGCCCCAGCATTTT. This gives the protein CASTQGDQPQHF.

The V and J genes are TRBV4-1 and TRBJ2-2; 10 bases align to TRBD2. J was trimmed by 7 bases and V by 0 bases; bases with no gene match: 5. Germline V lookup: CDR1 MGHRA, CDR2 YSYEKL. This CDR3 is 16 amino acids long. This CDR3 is CASSQESGGAGGELFF. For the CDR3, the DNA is TGCGCCAGCAGCCAAGAAAGCGGGGGGGCCGGCGGGGAGCTGTTTTTT.

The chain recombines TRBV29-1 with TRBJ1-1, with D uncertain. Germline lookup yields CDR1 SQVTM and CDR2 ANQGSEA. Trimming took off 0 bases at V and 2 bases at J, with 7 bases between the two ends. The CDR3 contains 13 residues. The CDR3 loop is CSVEEQQNTEAFF. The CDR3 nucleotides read TGCAGCGTTGAAGAACAGCAAAACACTGAAGCTTTCTTT.

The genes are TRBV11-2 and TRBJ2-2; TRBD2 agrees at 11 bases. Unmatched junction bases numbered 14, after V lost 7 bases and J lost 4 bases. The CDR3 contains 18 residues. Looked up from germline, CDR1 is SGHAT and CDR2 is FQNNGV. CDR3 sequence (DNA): TGTGCCAGCACCAGAACCTTTCTAGCGGGGGGTCCCACCGGGGAGCTGTTTTTT. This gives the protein CASTRTFLAGGPTGELFF. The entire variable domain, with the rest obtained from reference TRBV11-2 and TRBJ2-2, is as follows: EAGVAQSPRYKIIEKRQSVAFWCNPISGHATLYWYQQILGQGPKLLIQFQNNGVVDDSQLPKDRFSAERLKGVDSTLKIQPAKLEDSAVYLCASTRTFLAGGPTGELFFGEGSRLTVL.